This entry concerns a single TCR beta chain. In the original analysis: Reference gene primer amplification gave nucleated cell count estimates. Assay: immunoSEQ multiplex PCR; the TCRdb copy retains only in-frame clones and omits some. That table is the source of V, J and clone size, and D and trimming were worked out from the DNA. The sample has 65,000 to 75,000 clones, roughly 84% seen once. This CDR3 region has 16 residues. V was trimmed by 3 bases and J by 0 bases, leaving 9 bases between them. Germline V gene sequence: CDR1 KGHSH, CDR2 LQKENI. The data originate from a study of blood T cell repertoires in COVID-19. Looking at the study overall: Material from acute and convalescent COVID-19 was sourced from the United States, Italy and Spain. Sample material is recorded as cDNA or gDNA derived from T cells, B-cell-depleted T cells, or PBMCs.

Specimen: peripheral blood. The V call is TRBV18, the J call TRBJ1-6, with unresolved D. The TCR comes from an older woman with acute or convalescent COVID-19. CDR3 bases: TGTGCCAGCTCACCTAAACAGAGCTCCTATAATTCACCCCTCCACTTT. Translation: CASSPKQSSYNSPLHF. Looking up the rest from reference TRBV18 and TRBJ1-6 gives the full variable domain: NAGVMQNPRHLVRRRGQEARLRCSPMKGHSHVYWYRQLPEEGLKFMVYLQKENIIDESGMPKERFSAEFPKEGPSILRIQQVVRGDSAAYFCASSPKQSSYNSPLHFGNGTRLTVT.